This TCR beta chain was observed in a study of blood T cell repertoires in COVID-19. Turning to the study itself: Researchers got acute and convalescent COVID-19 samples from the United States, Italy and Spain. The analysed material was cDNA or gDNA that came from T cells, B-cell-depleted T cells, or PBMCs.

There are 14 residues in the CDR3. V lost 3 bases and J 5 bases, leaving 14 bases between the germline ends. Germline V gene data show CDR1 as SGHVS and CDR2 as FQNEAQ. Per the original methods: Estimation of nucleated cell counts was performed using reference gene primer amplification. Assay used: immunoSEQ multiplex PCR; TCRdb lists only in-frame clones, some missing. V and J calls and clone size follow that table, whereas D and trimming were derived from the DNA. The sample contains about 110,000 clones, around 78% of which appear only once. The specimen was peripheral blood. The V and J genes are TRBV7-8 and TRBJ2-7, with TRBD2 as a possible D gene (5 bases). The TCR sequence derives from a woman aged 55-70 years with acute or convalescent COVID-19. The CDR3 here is CASSFGGSGDEQYF. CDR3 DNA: TGTGCCAGCAGCTTCGGCGGGTCTGGGGACGAGCAGTACTTC.